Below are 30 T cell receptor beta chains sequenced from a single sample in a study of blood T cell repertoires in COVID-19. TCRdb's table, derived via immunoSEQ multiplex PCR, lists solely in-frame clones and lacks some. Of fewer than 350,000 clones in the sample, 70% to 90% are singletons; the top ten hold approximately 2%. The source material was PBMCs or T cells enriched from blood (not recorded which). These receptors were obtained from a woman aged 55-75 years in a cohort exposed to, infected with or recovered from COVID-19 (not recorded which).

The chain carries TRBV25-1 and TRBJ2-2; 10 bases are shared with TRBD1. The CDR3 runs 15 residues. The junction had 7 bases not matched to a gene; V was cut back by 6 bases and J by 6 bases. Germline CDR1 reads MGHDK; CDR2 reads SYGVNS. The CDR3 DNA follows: TGTGCCAGCAGAACAAGACAGGGGGCGTCCGGGGAGCTGTTTTTT. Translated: CASRTRQGASGELFF. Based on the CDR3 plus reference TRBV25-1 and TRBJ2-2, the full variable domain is EADIYQTPRYLVIGTGKKITLECSQTMGHDKMYWYQQDPGMELHLIHYSYGVNSTEKGDLSSESTVSRIRTEHFPLTLESARPSHTSQYLCASRTRQGASGELFFGEGSRLTVL.

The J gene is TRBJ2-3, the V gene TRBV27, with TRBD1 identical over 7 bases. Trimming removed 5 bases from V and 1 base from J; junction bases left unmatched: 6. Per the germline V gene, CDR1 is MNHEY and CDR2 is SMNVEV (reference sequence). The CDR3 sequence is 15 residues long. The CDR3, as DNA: TGTGCCAGCAGTCCCGACAGGGCGGGCACAGATACGCAGTATTTT. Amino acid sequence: CASSPDRAGTDTQYF.

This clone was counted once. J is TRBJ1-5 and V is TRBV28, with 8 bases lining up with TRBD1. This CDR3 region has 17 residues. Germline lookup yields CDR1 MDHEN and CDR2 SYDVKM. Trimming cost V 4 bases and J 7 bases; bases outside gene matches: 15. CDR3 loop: CASSSRVTQGAGQPQHF. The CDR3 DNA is TGTGCCAGCAGTTCCCGCGTAACTCAGGGGGCGGGGCAGCCCCAGCATTTT.

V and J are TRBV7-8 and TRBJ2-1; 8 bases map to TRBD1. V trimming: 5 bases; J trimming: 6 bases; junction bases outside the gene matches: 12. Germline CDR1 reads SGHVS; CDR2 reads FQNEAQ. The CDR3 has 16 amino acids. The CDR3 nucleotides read TGTGCCAGCAGCCCCTGGACAGGGTTCGGTTTCAATGAGCAGTTCTTC. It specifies CASSPWTGFGFNEQFF. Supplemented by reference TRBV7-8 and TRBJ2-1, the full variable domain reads GAGVSQSPRYKVAKRGQDVALRCDPISGHVSLFWYQQALGQGPEFLTYFQNEAQLDKSGLPSDRFFAERPEGSVSTLKIQRTQQEDSAVYLCASSPWTGFGFNEQFFGPGTRLTVL.

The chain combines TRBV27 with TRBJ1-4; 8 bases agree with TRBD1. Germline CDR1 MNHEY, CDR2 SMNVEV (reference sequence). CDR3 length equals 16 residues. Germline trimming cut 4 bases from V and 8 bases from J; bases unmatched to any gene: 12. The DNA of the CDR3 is TGTGCCAGCAGTTCCCATCAGGGGGCAGAATGGGAAAAACTGTTTTTT. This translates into CASSSHQGAEWEKLFF. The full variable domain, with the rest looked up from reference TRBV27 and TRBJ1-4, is EAQVTQNPRYLITVTGKKLTVTCSQNMNHEYMSWYRQDPGLGLRQIYYSMNVEVTDKGDVPEGYKVSRKEKRNFPLILESPSPNQTSLYFCASSSHQGAEWEKLFFGSGTQLSVL.

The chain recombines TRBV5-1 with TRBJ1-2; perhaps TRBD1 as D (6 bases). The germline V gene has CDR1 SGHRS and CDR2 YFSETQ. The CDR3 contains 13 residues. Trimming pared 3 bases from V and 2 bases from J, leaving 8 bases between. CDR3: CASSWTENYGYTF. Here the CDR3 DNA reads TGCGCCAGCAGCTGGACAGAGAACTATGGCTACACCTTC.

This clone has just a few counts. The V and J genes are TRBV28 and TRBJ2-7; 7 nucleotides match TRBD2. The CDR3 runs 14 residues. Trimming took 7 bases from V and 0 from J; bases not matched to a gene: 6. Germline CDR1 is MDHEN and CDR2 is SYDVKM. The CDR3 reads CASNSGLSSYEQYF. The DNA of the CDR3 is TGTGCCAGCAACTCGGGACTAAGCTCCTACGAGCAGTACTTC.

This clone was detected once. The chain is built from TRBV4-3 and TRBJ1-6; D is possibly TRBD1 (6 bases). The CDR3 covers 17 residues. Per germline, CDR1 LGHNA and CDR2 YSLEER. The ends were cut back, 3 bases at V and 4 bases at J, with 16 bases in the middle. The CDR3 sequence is CASSQTRGSGYNSPLHF. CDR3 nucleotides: TGCGCCAGCAGCCAGACCAGGGGAAGCGGTTATAATTCACCCCTCCACTTT.

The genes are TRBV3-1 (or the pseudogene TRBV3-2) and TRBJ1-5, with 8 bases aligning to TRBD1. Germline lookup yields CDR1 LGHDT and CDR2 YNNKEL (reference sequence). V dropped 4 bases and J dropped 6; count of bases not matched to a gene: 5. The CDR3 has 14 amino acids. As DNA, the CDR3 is TGTGCCAGCAGCCGGGGACAGGTTCGTCAGCCCCAGCATTTT. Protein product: CASSRGQVRQPQHF.

The CDR3 is CASSFDKGAREQYF. In DNA, the CDR3 is TGTGCCAGCAGTTTTGATAAGGGGGCGAGAGAGCAGTACTTC. The rearrangement links TRBV28 to TRBJ2-7, with TRBD1 identical over 7 bases. The V gene end was trimmed by 3 bases and the J gene end by 7 bases; junction bases not matched to a gene: 9. CDR1 and CDR2 from the germline V gene are MDHEN and SYDVKM. The CDR3 spans 14 residues.

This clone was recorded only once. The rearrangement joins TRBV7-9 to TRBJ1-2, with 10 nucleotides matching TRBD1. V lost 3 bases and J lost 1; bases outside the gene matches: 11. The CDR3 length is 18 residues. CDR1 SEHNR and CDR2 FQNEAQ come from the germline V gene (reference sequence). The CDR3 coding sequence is TGTGCCAGCAGCTTCGGGCTTCGACAGGGGGCGATTAACTATGGCTACACCTTC. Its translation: CASSFGLRQGAINYGYTF.

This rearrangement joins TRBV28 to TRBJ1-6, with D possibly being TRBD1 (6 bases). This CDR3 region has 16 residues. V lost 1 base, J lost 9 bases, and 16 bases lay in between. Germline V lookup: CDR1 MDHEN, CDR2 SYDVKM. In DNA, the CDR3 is TGTGCCAGCAGTTTATATTTACAGGGTGGACGTTCACCCCTCCACTTT. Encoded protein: CASSLYLQGGRSPLHF.

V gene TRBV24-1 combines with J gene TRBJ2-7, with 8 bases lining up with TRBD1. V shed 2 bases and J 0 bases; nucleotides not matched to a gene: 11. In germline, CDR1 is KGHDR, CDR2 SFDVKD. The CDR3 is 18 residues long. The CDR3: CATSDSTVGQGGSYEQYF. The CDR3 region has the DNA TGTGCCACCAGTGATTCCACGGTCGGACAGGGTGGCTCCTACGAGCAGTACTTC.

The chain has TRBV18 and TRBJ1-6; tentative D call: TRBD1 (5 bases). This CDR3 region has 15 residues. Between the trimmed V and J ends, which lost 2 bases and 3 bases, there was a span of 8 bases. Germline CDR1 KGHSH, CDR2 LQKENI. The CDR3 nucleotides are TGTGCCAGCTCACCAGAGCAGGGCTATAATTCACCCCTCCACTTT. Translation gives CASSPEQGYNSPLHF.

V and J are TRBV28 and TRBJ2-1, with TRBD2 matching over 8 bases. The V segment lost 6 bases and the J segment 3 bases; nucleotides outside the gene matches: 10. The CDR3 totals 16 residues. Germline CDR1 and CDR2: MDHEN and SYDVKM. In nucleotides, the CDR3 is TGTGCCAGCAGGTCCCGGGGGGGGATGAACTACAATGAGCAGTTCTTC. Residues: CASRSRGGMNYNEQFF.

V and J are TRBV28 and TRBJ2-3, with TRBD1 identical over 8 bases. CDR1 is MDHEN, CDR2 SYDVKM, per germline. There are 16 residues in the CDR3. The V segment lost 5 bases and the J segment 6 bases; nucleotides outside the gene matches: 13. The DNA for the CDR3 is TGTGCCAGCAGTCCGGTGACAGGGGCAGGGATCGATACGCAGTATTTT. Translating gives CASSPVTGAGIDTQYF.

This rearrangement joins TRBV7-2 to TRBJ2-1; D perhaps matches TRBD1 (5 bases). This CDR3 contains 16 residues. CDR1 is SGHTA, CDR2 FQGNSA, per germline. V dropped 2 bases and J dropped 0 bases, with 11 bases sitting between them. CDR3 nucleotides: TGTGCCAGCAGCTTAAGTTTAGACAGCTCCTACAATGAGCAGTTCTTC. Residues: CASSLSLDSSYNEQFF.

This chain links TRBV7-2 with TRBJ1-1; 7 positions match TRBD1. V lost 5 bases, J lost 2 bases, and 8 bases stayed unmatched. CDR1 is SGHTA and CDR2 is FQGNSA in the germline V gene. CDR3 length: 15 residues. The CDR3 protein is CASSPRTGDNTEAFF. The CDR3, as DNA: TGTGCCAGCAGCCCAAGGACAGGCGATAACACTGAAGCTTTCTTT.

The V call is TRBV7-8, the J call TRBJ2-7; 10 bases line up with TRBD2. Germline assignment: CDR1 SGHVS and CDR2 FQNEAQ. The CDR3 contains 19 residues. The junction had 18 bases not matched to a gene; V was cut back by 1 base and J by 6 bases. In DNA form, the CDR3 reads TGTGCCAGCAGCTTAGTGGCTAGCGGGAGACCCCTACCAGCGCGCGAGCAGTACTTC. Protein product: CASSLVASGRPLPAREQYF.

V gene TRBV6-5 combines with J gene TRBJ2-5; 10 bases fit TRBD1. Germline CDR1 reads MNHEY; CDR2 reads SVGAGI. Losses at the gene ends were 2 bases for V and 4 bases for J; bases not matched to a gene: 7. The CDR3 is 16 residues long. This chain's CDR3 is CASSYEGQGKGETQYF. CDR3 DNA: TGTGCCAGCAGTTACGAGGGACAGGGGAAGGGAGAGACCCAGTACTTC.

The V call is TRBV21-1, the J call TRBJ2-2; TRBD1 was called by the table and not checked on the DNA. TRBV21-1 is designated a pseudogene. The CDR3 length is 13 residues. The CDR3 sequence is CASRDRETGELFF. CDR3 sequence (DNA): TGTGCCAGCAGAGACAGGGAAACCGGGGAGCTGTTTTTT.

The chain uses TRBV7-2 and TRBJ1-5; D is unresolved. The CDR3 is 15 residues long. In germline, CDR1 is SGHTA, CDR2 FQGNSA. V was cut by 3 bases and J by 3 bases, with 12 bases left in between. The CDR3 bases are TGTGCCAGCAGCTTGAACCTCGTACTCAATCAGCCCCAGCATTTT. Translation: CASSLNLVLNQPQHF.

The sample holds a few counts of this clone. CDR3 sequence reads: CASSLDLTSYGYTF. The CDR3 bases are TGTGCCAGCAGCTTAGATCTGACAAGCTATGGCTACACCTTC. The gene calls are TRBV11-2 and TRBJ1-2; D not certain. Trimming pared 0 bases from V and 4 bases from J, leaving 9 bases between. The CDR3 extends over 14 amino acids. Looked up from germline, CDR1 is SGHAT and CDR2 is FQNNGV.

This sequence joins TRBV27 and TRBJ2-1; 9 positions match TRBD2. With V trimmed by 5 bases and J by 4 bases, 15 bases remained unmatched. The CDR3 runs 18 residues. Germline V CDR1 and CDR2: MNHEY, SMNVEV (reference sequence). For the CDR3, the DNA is TGTGCCAGCAGTAGCCGCCTGAGGGGACTAGCTTTTTACAATGAGCAGTTCTTC. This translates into CASSSRLRGLAFYNEQFF.

CDR3 sequence: CASSFGDRGAYEQYF. The CDR3 nucleotides are TGCGCCAGCAGCTTTGGGGACAGGGGCGCCTACGAGCAGTACTTC. V gene TRBV5-1 combines with J gene TRBJ2-7; 10 bases match TRBD1. Germline V gives CDR1 SGHRS, CDR2 YFSETQ. CDR3 length equals 15 residues. V shed 2 bases and J 2 bases; nucleotides not matched to a gene: 4.

The CDR3 DNA reads as TGTGCCAGCAGGGCAGGGGCCGCAGGTCCAAATGAGCAGTTCTTC. It specifies CASRAGAAGPNEQFF. This chain links TRBV3-1 (or the pseudogene TRBV3-2) with TRBJ2-1; D may be TRBD1 (6 bases). Germline V CDR1 and CDR2: LGHDT, YNNKEL (reference sequence). The CDR3 has 15 residues. V was cut by 6 bases and J by 7 bases, with 19 bases left in between.

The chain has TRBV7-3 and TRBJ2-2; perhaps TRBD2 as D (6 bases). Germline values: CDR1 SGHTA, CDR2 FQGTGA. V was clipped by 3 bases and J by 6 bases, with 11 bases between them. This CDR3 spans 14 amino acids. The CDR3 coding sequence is TGTGCCAGCAGCTTTGGAGGGTCGTCCGGGGAGCTGTTTTTT. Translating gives CASSFGGSSGELFF.

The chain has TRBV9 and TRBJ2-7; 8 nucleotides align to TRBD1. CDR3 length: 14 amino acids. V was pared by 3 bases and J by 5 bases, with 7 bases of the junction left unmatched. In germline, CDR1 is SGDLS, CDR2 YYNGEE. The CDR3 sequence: CASSEEDRAHEQYF. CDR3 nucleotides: TGTGCCAGCAGCGAGGAGGACAGGGCCCACGAGCAGTACTTC. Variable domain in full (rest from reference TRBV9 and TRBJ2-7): DSGVTQTPKHLITATGQRVTLRCSPRSGDLSVYWYQQSLDQGLQFLIQYYNGEERAKGNILERFSAQQFPDLHSELNLSSLELGDSALYFCASSEEDRAHEQYFGPGTRLTVT.

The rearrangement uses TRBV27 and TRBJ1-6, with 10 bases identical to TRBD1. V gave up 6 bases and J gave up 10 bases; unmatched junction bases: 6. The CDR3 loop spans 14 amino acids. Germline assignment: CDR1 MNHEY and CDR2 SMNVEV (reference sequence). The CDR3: CASRHRDRGSPLHF. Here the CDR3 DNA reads TGTGCCAGCAGGCACCGGGACAGGGGATCACCCCTCCACTTT.

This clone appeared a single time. The CDR3 protein is CASRPGSNSNQPQHF. CDR3 sequence (DNA): TGTGCCAGCAGACCGGGGTCTAATAGCAATCAGCCCCAGCATTTT. The chain joins TRBV7-9 to TRBJ1-5; no reliable D call. The germline V gene has CDR1 SEHNR and CDR2 FQNEAQ (reference sequence). Trimming cost V 6 bases and J 0 bases, with 12 bases left between them. This CDR3 is built from 15 residues.